This T cell receptor beta chain was identified during a study of read filtering for tumor transcriptome and immune sequencing. Study in general: About 8 patients were R-ISS I, some 15 were R-ISS II, 6 or 7 were R-ISS III.

This clonotype was picked up many times. Germline V CDR1 and CDR2: GTSNPN, SVGIG (reference sequence). CDR3 length equals 11 residues. V was shortened by 2 bases and J by 2 bases, with 2 bases between the two germline ends. From 350 to 500 ng of RNA, a library with molecular barcoded alpha/delta and beta/gamma adaptors was made. TCRdb called the reads again in MiXCR, with one record for every CDR3 protein. The table includes about 50,000 distinct CDR3 sequences, about a fifth detected once. This chain connects TRBV30 to TRBJ2-3; D is unresolved. The clonotype was recovered from a donor at least 40 years old with multiple myeloma. Sequencing was done on a sample of a population of CD138-negative cells sorted from bone marrow. The CDR3 DNA is TGTGCCTGGAGTTACACAGATACGCAGTATTTT. This translates into CAWSYTDTQYF.